The 18 T cell receptor beta chains below were found in one sample sequenced in a study of blood T cell repertoires in COVID-19. Data came from immunoSEQ multiplex PCR; TCRdb stores just in-frame clones and leaves some out. This table holds approximately 140,000 clones, around 85% found once. Sequenced: peripheral blood. These receptors all stem from a man in his 70s with acute or convalescent COVID-19.

This clone was seen only a few times. As DNA, the CDR3 is TGTGCCAGCAGCGGCCGGACAGGGGCAGTGGACGAGCAGTACTTC. This gives the protein CASSGRTGAVDEQYF. The rearrangement uses TRBV13 and TRBJ2-7, with TRBD1 identical over 9 bases. Germline assignment: CDR1 PRHDT and CDR2 FYEKMQ (reference sequence). With V trimmed by 5 bases and J by 5 bases, 10 bases remained unmatched. This CDR3 region has 15 residues. The variable domain in full, with the rest retrieved from reference TRBV13 and TRBJ2-7, is AAGVIQSPRHLIKEKRETATLKCYPIPRHDTVYWYQQGPGQDPQFLISFYEKMQSDKGSIPDRFSAQQFSDYHSELNMSSLELGDSALYFCASSGRTGAVDEQYFGPGTRLTVT.

There are a few counts of this clone. The rearrangement uses TRBV5-1 and TRBJ1-1, with 7 bases fitting TRBD1. Germline V gene sequence: CDR1 SGHRS, CDR2 YFSETQ. V was clipped by 0 bases and J by 3 bases; unmatched bases: 5. This CDR3 has 15 residues. CDR3 nucleotides: TGCGCCAGCAGCTTGGCCGGGACAGCCGACACTGAAGCTTTCTTT. It encodes CASSLAGTADTEAFF.

This chain's CDR3 is CASSPRRAKETQYF. CDR3 in DNA: TGTGCCAGCTCACCCCGGAGGGCCAAGGAGACCCAGTACTTC. The chain has TRBV18 and TRBJ2-5, with D possibly TRBD2 on 6 matching bases. This CDR3 is built from 14 residues. The germline V and J ends were trimmed by 3 bases and 5 bases, with 13 bases remaining between them. Germline values: CDR1 KGHSH, CDR2 LQKENI.

This clone has a single count. The V gene is TRBV27, the J gene TRBJ1-1; no definite D call. The V gene's germline CDR1 is MNHEY and CDR2 SMNVEV (reference sequence). There are 14 residues in the CDR3. Trimming left V 2 bases short and J 0 bases short, with 7 bases between. CDR3 region: CASSLSRLNTEAFF. CDR3 bases: TGTGCCAGCAGTTTAAGCAGGCTGAACACTGAAGCTTTCTTT.

The rearrangement links TRBV19 to TRBJ1-1, with 7 positions matching TRBD1. Germline trimming cut 7 bases from V and 4 bases from J; bases unmatched to any gene: 15. The CDR3 covers 16 residues. Per the germline V gene, CDR1 is LNHDA and CDR2 is SQIVND (reference sequence). DNA of the CDR3: TGTGCCAGTACCACTGGACAGGTTCAACGCCCCACTGAAGCTTTCTTT. This sequence encodes CASTTGQVQRPTEAFF.

V usage is TRBV9 and J usage is TRBJ1-6; 12 nucleotides match TRBD1. Losses at the gene ends were 4 bases for V and 8 bases for J; bases not matched to a gene: 7. Germline V gene data show CDR1 as SGDLS and CDR2 as YYNGEE. CDR3 length: 16 residues. The CDR3 protein is CASSPGTGGSHSPLHF. The CDR3, as DNA: TGTGCCAGCAGCCCAGGGACAGGGGGCTCCCATTCACCCCTCCACTTT.

V and J are TRBV19 and TRBJ1-6; D not certain. Germline loops: CDR1 LNHDA, CDR2 SQIVND (reference sequence). The V end lost 5 bases, the J end lost 14 bases, and 19 bases lay between the germline ends. The CDR3 is 14 residues long. The CDR3 region has the DNA TGTGCCAGTAGTGAACAACCCGGGAGCACTTCCCTCCACTTT. It codes for CASSEQPGSTSLHF.

The V gene is TRBV2, the J gene TRBJ2-3; D is uncertain. The V gene lost 4 bases and the J gene lost 6 bases, with 5 bases spanning the gap. CDR1 is SNHLY and CDR2 is FYNNEI in the germline V gene. This CDR3 is 11 amino acids long. CDR3 loop: CASSVVDTQYF. The CDR3 bases are TGTGCCAGCAGTGTCGTGGATACGCAGTATTTT.

The rearrangement joins TRBV5-4 to TRBJ2-7, with 11 bases that match TRBD2. The ends lost 6 bases at V and 3 bases at J; junction bases unmatched: 5. This CDR3 region has 14 residues. Looked up from germline, CDR1 is SGHNT and CDR2 is YYREEE (reference sequence). CDR3 amino acids: CASTLAGGNYEQYF. The CDR3, as DNA: TGTGCCAGCACCTTAGCGGGAGGGAACTACGAGCAGTACTTC.

This chain links TRBV24-1 with TRBJ2-2; weak D call: TRBD1 (6 bases). CDR1 is KGHDR and CDR2 is SFDVKD in the germline V gene. V dropped 8 bases and J dropped 0 bases, with 9 bases sitting between them. CDR3 length: 14 amino acids. The CDR3 DNA is TGTGCCACCATGTCAGGGGCGAACACCGGGGAGCTGTTTTTT. It encodes CATMSGANTGELFF.

The chain joins TRBV5-4 to TRBJ2-1; weak D call: TRBD2 (6 bases). Trimming took off 0 bases at V and 8 bases at J, with 15 bases between the two ends. CDR1 SGHNT and CDR2 YYREEE come from the germline V gene (reference sequence). The CDR3 contains 15 residues. CDR3 DNA sequence: TGTGCCAGCAGCTTGGTCGGTGGAGGGTTCCATGAGCAGTTCTTC. Amino acid sequence: CASSLVGGGFHEQFF. Full variable domain (remainder filled in from reference TRBV5-4 and TRBJ2-1): ETGVTQSPTHLIKTRGQQVTLRCSSQSGHNTVSWYQQALGQGPQFIFQYYREEENGRGNFPPRFSGLQFPNYSSELNVNALELDDSALYLCASSLVGGGFHEQFFGPGTRLTVL.

V and J are TRBV4-3 and TRBJ1-2; perhaps TRBD1 as D (6 bases). The CDR3 has 15 residues. The V end was cut by 0 bases, the J end by 4 bases, with 12 bases between. Per the germline V gene, CDR1 is LGHNA and CDR2 is YSLEER. The CDR3 protein is CASSQDRDMLYGYTF. The CDR3 bases are TGCGCCAGCAGCCAAGATCGGGACATGCTCTATGGCTACACCTTC.

V and J are TRBV5-4 and TRBJ2-5; D is perhaps TRBD2 (5 bases). The CDR3 has 14 residues. The V gene's germline CDR1 is SGHNT and CDR2 YYREEE (reference sequence). Trimming stripped 2 bases from V and 6 bases from J, with 14 bases between. The DNA of the CDR3 is TGTGCCAGCAGCTTAGATCTCGGGGAGAAGACCCAGTACTTC. Its protein is CASSLDLGEKTQYF.

The chain links TRBV3-1 (or the pseudogene TRBV3-2) to TRBJ2-5; 9 positions agree with TRBD2. V lost 4 bases and J lost 5; bases outside the gene matches: 8. CDR3 length equals 15 residues. The germline V gene has CDR1 LGHDT and CDR2 YNNKEL (reference sequence). CDR3 DNA: TGTGCCAGCAGCCCCCTAGCGGGGACGGGGGAGACCCAGTACTTC. This codes for CASSPLAGTGETQYF.

The rearrangement joins TRBV6-1 to TRBJ1-5; D perhaps matches TRBD1 (6 bases). The CDR3 extends over 16 amino acids. Germline-derived CDR1 and CDR2 are MNHNS and SASEGT. Between the trimmed V and J ends, which lost 1 base and 0 bases, there was a span of 10 bases. CDR3 nucleotides: TGTGCCAGCAGTGAAGAACGGACAGATAGCAATCAGCCCCAGCATTTT. Its translation: CASSEERTDSNQPQHF.

The V and J genes are TRBV7-8 and TRBJ2-3; TRBD2 matches at 7 bases. V shed 1 base and J 0 bases; nucleotides not matched to a gene: 1. Germline CDR1 and CDR2: SGHVS and FQNEAQ. The CDR3 has 15 amino acids. The DNA for the CDR3 is TGTGCCAGCAGCTTAGACGGGAGGAGCACAGATACGCAGTATTTT. Protein: CASSLDGRSTDTQYF.

The V and J genes are TRBV7-9 and TRBJ2-5, with TRBD1 identical over 8 bases. The V gene end was trimmed by 10 bases and the J gene end by 0 bases; junction bases not matched to a gene: 10. The CDR3 sequence is 15 residues long. Germline V gene sequence: CDR1 SEHNR, CDR2 FQNEAQ (reference sequence). This chain's CDR3 is CATQPSTGDQETQYF. The CDR3 DNA reads TGTGCCACCCAACCTTCGACAGGGGACCAAGAGACCCAGTACTTC.

V and J are TRBV11-3 and TRBJ1-1; D possibly corresponds to TRBD1 (6 bases). Trimming removed 3 bases at V and 1 base at J, with 12 bases between. Germline V lookup: CDR1 SGHNT, CDR2 YENEEA. CDR3 length: 15 residues. CDR3 sequence: CASSLDGQPNTEAFF. The CDR3 bases are TGTGCCAGCAGCTTGGATGGACAGCCGAACACTGAAGCTTTCTTT.